The 16 T cell receptor beta chains below were found in one sample sequenced in a study of neurological immune-mediated disorders. TCRdb fed the 5' RACE reads into MiXCR, producing one record per CDR3 protein. The data show tens of thousands of distinct CDR3 sequences, about 5% seen once. Source material: PBMCs. All receptors derive from a woman between 70 and 85 years old with multiple sclerosis.

This clonotype was counted many times. The rearrangement links TRBV5-1 to TRBJ1-1; D gene unclear. Trimming removed 4 bases from V and 4 bases from J, with 11 bases in between. The CDR3 consists of 13 residues. The germline CDR1 and CDR2 sequences are SGHRS and YFSETQ. This CDR3 reads CASSGAEITEAFF. CDR3 sequence (DNA): TGCGCCAGCAGCGGAGCAGAAATCACTGAAGCTTTCTTT. Complete variable domain (other parts from reference TRBV5-1 and TRBJ1-1): KAGVTQTPRYLIKTRGQQVTLSCSPISGHRSVSWYQQTPGQGLQFLFEYFSETQRNKGNFPGRFSGRQFSNSRSEMNVSTLELGDSALYLCASSGAEITEAFFGQGTRLTVV.

The rearrangement joins TRBV5-6 to TRBJ2-1; weak D call: TRBD2 (5 bases). Germline values: CDR1 SGHDT, CDR2 YYEEEE. V was pared by 5 bases and J by 4 bases, with 10 bases between. CDR3 length: 13 amino acids. The CDR3: CASREAAYNEQFF. CDR3 nucleotides: TGTGCCAGCAGGGAAGCGGCTTACAATGAGCAGTTCTTC.

This clonotype has ten or more counts. The chain carries TRBV7-2 and TRBJ2-3, with 7 bases identical to TRBD2. From germline, CDR1 is SGHTA and CDR2 FQGNSA. Trimming took 5 bases from V and 0 from J; bases not matched to a gene: 14. The CDR3 spans 18 residues. The CDR3 region is CASSPGGSAVPSTDTQYF. DNA for the CDR3: TGTGCCAGCAGCCCCGGGGGGTCAGCAGTCCCTAGCACAGATACGCAGTATTTT.

This clonotype appeared many times. The CDR3 DNA is TGTGCCAGCAGCTTCGAGAGGGGCAATCAGCCCCAGCATTTT. Translation: CASSFERGNQPQHF. The J gene is TRBJ1-5, the V gene TRBV27, with D uncertain. The CDR3 extends over 14 amino acids. The V end lost 6 bases, the J end lost 2 bases, and 11 bases lay between the germline ends. Germline values: CDR1 MNHEY, CDR2 SMNVEV (reference sequence).

In its sample, this clonotype was seen many times. The chain recombines TRBV15 with TRBJ1-3, with D maybe TRBD1 (5 bases). CDR1 is LNHNV and CDR2 is YYDKDF in the germline V gene (reference sequence). V dropped 0 bases and J dropped 0 bases, with 9 bases sitting between them. This CDR3 is built from 16 residues. The CDR3 DNA is TGTGCCACCAGCAGAGATCCACAGGCCTCTGGAAACACCATATATTTT. Protein: CATSRDPQASGNTIYF.

This clonotype has ten or more counts. The J gene is TRBJ1-1, the V gene TRBV5-6; a possible D gene is TRBD1 (6 bases). Trimming removed 1 base from V and 0 bases from J, with 13 bases in between. The CDR3 is made up of 16 amino acids. Germline lookup yields CDR1 SGHDT and CDR2 YYEEEE. Written as DNA, the CDR3 is TGTGCCAGCAGCTTGTGGGGGCGTACTATGAACACTGAAGCTTTCTTT. Its protein is CASSLWGRTMNTEAFF.

This chain links TRBV12-3 or TRBV12-4 with TRBJ1-4; D remains ambiguous. The CDR3 is 14 residues long. V dropped 1 base and J dropped 4 bases, with 7 bases sitting between them. The CDR3 loop reads CASSLGRINEKLFF. The CDR3, as DNA: TGTGCCAGCAGTTTAGGCCGGATTAATGAAAAACTGTTTTTT.

V usage is TRBV30 and J usage is TRBJ1-4, with 7 bases fitting TRBD1. The V gene's germline CDR1 is GTSNPN and CDR2 SVGIG (reference sequence). V gave up 1 base and J gave up 7 bases; unmatched junction bases: 6. CDR3 size: 14 residues. The CDR3 sequence: CAWSDEGGSEKLFF. Here the CDR3 DNA reads TGTGCCTGGAGTGATGAAGGGGGCTCTGAAAAACTGTTTTTT.

In this sample, this clonotype turned up many times. The chain has TRBV20-1 and TRBJ2-1, with D unclear. Trimming took 6 bases from V and 6 from J, leaving 12 bases between them. This CDR3 contains 12 residues. Germline CDR1 reads DFQATT; CDR2 reads SNEGSKA (reference sequence). The CDR3 reads CSAVLVGNEQFF. In DNA form, the CDR3 reads TGCAGTGCCGTGCTGGTTGGCAATGAGCAGTTCTTC.

Regarding this clonotype: The junction departs from germline at one end; a sequencing error may be responsible. The chain combines TRBV6-1 with TRBJ1-3; D unclear. CDR1 and CDR2 (germline): MNHNS, SASEGT. The CDR3 loop spans 12 amino acids. The CDR3 here is CASSEDGDTIYF. CDR3 in DNA: TGTGCCAGCAGTGAAGATGGAGACACCATATATTTT.

This clonotype was seen many times. The V call is TRBV3-1, the J call TRBJ1-5; D might be TRBD1 (6 bases). Germline V gives CDR1 LGHDT, CDR2 YNNKEL (reference sequence). V lost 4 bases and J 0 bases, leaving 16 bases between the germline ends. The CDR3 sequence is 17 residues long. CDR3 loop: CASSPGGGPYSNQPQHF. For the CDR3, the DNA is TGTGCCAGCAGCCCGGGCGGGGGCCCATATAGCAATCAGCCCCAGCATTTT.

This clonotype was seen repeatedly, ten times or more. The chain joins TRBV7-2 to TRBJ2-6; D possibly corresponds to TRBD2 (5 bases). The germline V and J ends were trimmed by 0 bases and 2 bases, with 8 bases remaining between them. The CDR3 is 16 amino acids. Per germline, CDR1 SGHTA and CDR2 FQGNSA. The CDR3 loop is CASSLAYGAGANVLTF. The CDR3 DNA sequence: TGTGCCAGCAGCTTAGCGTACGGGGCTGGGGCCAACGTCCTGACTTTC.

In this sample, this clonotype turned up many times. The chain uses TRBV12-3 or TRBV12-4 and TRBJ2-7, with 7 bases aligning to TRBD2. The junction had 4 bases not matched to a gene; V was cut back by 6 bases and J by 2 bases. The CDR3 extends over 13 amino acids. The CDR3 nucleotides read TGTGCCAGCAGCCCCGGACTAGCCTACGAGCAGTACTTC. Protein sequence: CASSPGLAYEQYF.

This clonotype was detected ten times or more. V is TRBV6-5 and J is TRBJ2-3, with TRBD2 matching over 12 bases. The trim removed 8 bases at V and 1 base at J, leaving 7 bases unmatched. CDR3 size: 16 residues. Germline assignment: CDR1 MNHEY and CDR2 SVGAGI. The CDR3 coding sequence is TGTGCCAGCCGGCTAGCGGGGGGGGCGGGCACAGATACGCAGTATTTT. Translation gives CASRLAGGAGTDTQYF.

This clonotype has a count of ten or more. The V and J genes are TRBV5-6 and TRBJ1-1; D is unclear. CDR1 is SGHDT, CDR2 YYEEEE, per germline. The V end was cut by 5 bases, the J end by 4 bases, with 15 bases between. The CDR3 extends over 14 amino acids. The CDR3 reads CASSPDRGITEAFF. Here the CDR3 DNA reads TGTGCCAGCAGTCCGGACCGCGGGATCACTGAAGCTTTCTTT.

This clonotype has ten or more counts. The genes are TRBV4-3 and TRBJ2-3; D is unclear. The CDR3 is 15 residues long. Trimming left V 0 bases short and J 4 bases short, with 11 bases between. Germline CDR1 LGHNA, CDR2 YSLEER. Here the CDR3 DNA reads TGCGCCAGCAGCCAAGAGACATCCCGCCCAGATACGCAGTATTTT. As protein: CASSQETSRPDTQYF.